The 10 T cell receptor beta chains in this list originate from one sample, sequenced in a study of regulatory T cells in long-lasting Graves disease. To make TCR beta libraries, researchers used iRepertoire HTBI primers and Arm-PCR of CDR3 regions. TCRdb itself ran the multiplex PCR reads through MiXCR, one entry per CDR3 protein. Found here are 300,000 to 500,000 distinct CDR3 sequences, less than 25% of them singletons; the top ten hold about 20%. Time point defined: persistent/refractory GD, antithyroid drugs over 5 years with positive TRAb. Researchers made the TCR library from RNA that was extracted from PBMCs. The sample consisted of peripheral blood mononuclear cells (PBMCs), taken when the disease was refractory, from a patient treated with antithyroid drugs. The receptor set was obtained from a female donor with Graves disease.

This chain joins TRBV9 and TRBJ2-3; D unresolved. The V gene lost 1 base and the J gene lost 0 bases, with 6 bases spanning the gap. The CDR3 is 14 residues long. Germline V gene data show CDR1 as SGDLS and CDR2 as YYNGEE. The CDR3 spells CASSVTPSTDTQYF. The CDR3 DNA reads TGTGCCAGCAGCGTAACTCCGAGCACAGATACGCAGTATTTT.

Ten or more counts support this clonotype. V gene TRBV11-2 combines with J gene TRBJ2-7; D gene ambiguous. V lost 1 base and J lost 6, with 10 bases in between. The CDR3 runs to 13 residues. The germline V gene encodes CDR1 SGHAT and CDR2 FQNNGV. CDR3 sequence (DNA): TGTGCCAGCAGCTTAGGGGCTCCAGCCGAGCAGTACTTC. Protein product: CASSLGAPAEQYF.

This clonotype showed up many times. This sequence joins TRBV20-1 and TRBJ1-2; 10 nucleotides match TRBD1. Germline V gene data show CDR1 as DFQATT and CDR2 as SNEGSKA (reference sequence). V was clipped by 6 bases and J by 10 bases; unmatched bases: 11. This CDR3 is 13 amino acids long. The CDR3 nucleotides are TGCAGTGCCACAGCGGACAGGGGGATTGACTACACCTTC. The encoded protein is CSATADRGIDYTF.

This clonotype was seen a few times. The rearrangement joins TRBV4-1 to TRBJ2-7, with 10 positions matching TRBD1. This CDR3 is 15 amino acids long. CDR1 and CDR2 (germline): MGHRA, YSYEKL. J gave up 3 bases and V 1 base, and 3 bases lay outside the gene matches. The CDR3 DNA reads TGCGCCAGCAGCCAAGCCGGGACAGGGGACTACGAGCAGTACTTC. Protein product: CASSQAGTGDYEQYF.

This clonotype appeared many times. The chain joins TRBV6-1 to TRBJ2-7; D call uncertain. The CDR3 sequence is 13 residues long. V was pared by 7 bases and J by 2 bases, with 12 bases between. Germline V lookup: CDR1 MNHNS, CDR2 SASEGT. CDR3 protein: CASMISGAYEQYF. For the CDR3, the DNA is TGTGCCAGCATGATCTCCGGAGCCTACGAGCAGTACTTC.

The sample holds a few counts of this clonotype. The rearrangement joins TRBV7-8 to TRBJ2-7; the D gene is possibly TRBD2 (6 bases). Deletions cut 1 base from V and 4 bases from J, with 14 bases between. Germline assignment: CDR1 SGHVS and CDR2 FQNEAQ. This CDR3 spans 15 amino acids. The CDR3 here is CASSLESLAHYEQYF. In DNA form, the CDR3 reads TGTGCCAGCAGCTTAGAATCACTAGCCCATTACGAGCAGTACTTC.

The V and J genes are TRBV7-2 and TRBJ2-7; tentative D call: TRBD1 (5 bases). This CDR3 has 13 residues. V shed 1 base and J shed 4 bases, with 8 bases lying between them. CDR1 is SGHTA, CDR2 FQGNSA, per germline. This CDR3 is CASSLEQGYEQYF. The CDR3, as DNA: TGTGCCAGCAGCTTAGAGCAGGGTTACGAGCAGTACTTC.

In regard to this clonotype: A much bigger clone sits one base away, suggesting this may be a read error. The genes are TRBV20-1 and TRBJ2-7; D is possibly TRBD1 (6 bases). The germline CDR1 and CDR2 sequences are DFQATT and SNEGSKA (reference sequence). This CDR3 has 13 amino acids. CDR3 nucleotide sequence: TGCAGTGCTCCTACAGGGTTCTCCTGCGAGCAGTACTTC. Its translation: CSAPTGFSCEQYF.

The V and J genes are TRBV29-1 and TRBJ2-5; D is uncertain. The CDR3 spans 12 residues. V was clipped by 4 bases and J by 0 bases, with 6 bases between them. The germline CDR1 and CDR2 sequences are SQVTM and ANQGSEA. Here the CDR3 reads CSVVLYQETQYF. The CDR3 nucleotides read TGCAGCGTTGTACTGTACCAAGAGACCCAGTACTTC.

This clonotype has at least ten counts. The CDR3 DNA reads as TGTGCCAGCAGCTTAACTAGCCGTGACCAGTACTTC. It codes for CASSLTSRDQYF. The chain links TRBV7-9 to TRBJ2-5, with a tentative D call TRBD2 (6 bases). V was clipped by 2 bases and J by 10 bases, with 11 bases between them. Germline V lookup: CDR1 SEHNR, CDR2 FQNEAQ (reference sequence). There are 12 residues in the CDR3.